The TCR beta chain under discussion was sequenced for a study of memory CD4+ T cells and cytomegalovirus serostatus (dated by TCRdb to the late 2010s). Context from the whole study: The approximately 35 healthy Belgian adults in the cohort included 9 who were CMV seropositive and 24 who were CMV seronegative. CD4+ memory TCRbeta repertoires of a Belgian cohort with known cytomegalovirus serostatus were sequenced in order to replicate a published TCR-based CMV serostatus classifier. On the study overall, not on this receptor specifically: Only CD4+CD45RO+ memory cells were sequenced, unlike the original study, which covered naive and memory CD4+ and CD8+ populations. Among the 160 or so previously reported CMV-associated TCRbeta sequences, 67 showed up in the CD4+ memory repertoires, with each one found in between one and five individuals. For predicting CMV serostatus, the median bootstrapped AUC was roughly 0.96 using the original framework and over 0.9 using a US-trained random forest. A median bootstrapped AUC of almost 0.96 with a 95% CI of 0.76-1.00 was achieved on the Belgian cohort by the original-framework classifier. Results were interpreted as suggesting that the CMV-associated TCR signature is largely present in the CD4+ memory repertoire.

Based on its abundance in the sample, this clone is medium-sized (0.01 to 0.1%). Which antigen it targets is not known. Base qualities were left out, and no much larger clone turns up one base away. Genomic DNA was extracted from sorted cells with the Quick-DNA Microprep Kit. Amplification of TCRbeta DNA was done with the immunoSEQ hsTCRbeta kit, following the protocol from the manufacturer. TCRbeta libraries were sequenced on an Illumina MiSeq instrument. The source study handled its data this way. Once out-of-frame sequences had been removed, 2 million to 2.5 million distinct TCRbeta sequences were left, which works out to an average of approximately 63,000 per individual. Two values were used to score each individual: the count of fewer than 200 previously reported CMV-associated TCRbeta sequences and the total count of productive distinct TCRbeta sequences. A beta-binomial model was reimplemented in Python, and scikit-learn random forests with default parameters were trained on data from the US cohort. On the Belgian cohort, classifier performance was reported as the median AUC, along with percentile confidence intervals, across 10,000 bootstrap iterations. As stored in TCRdb, this immuneACCESS dataset retains in-frame rearrangements with V and J assigned. A fraction of the clones does not appear; measured against another copy, unresolved V genes explain less than half of the discrepancy, and the remainder lacks a known reason. For V, J and clone size, that table is used; D and trimming come from the DNA. The sample table holds 50,000 to 65,000 clones, of which more than 70% were seen once. Together, the top ten hold 1.1% to 1.5% of the sample.

A FACSAria II was used to sort memory CD4+ T cells, defined as single viable CD3+CD4+CD8-CD45RO+ cells. CMV serostatus was determined with a Roche Elecsys assay detecting serum IgG against CMV pp150, pp28, p38 and p52. Following thawing, total CD4+ T cells were enriched through positive selection using CD4 magnetic microbeads. The samples came from a different study that was designed specifically to examine the CD4+ T cell memory repertoire. Peripheral blood mononuclear cells were isolated and cryopreserved according to standard operating procedures, and serum was kept at -80 degrees C. The staining used CD3-PerCP (BW264/56), CD4-APC (RPA-T4), CD45RO-PE (UCHT1) and CD8-Pacific Orange (3B5) antibodies, and Sytox blue was used to exclude non-viable cells. V is cut back by 0 bases and J by 9 bases, with 9 bases in the junction unmatched. The CDR1 and CDR2 encoded by the germline V gene (reference sequence) are GTSNPN and SVGIG. Including the terminal cysteine and phenylalanine, the CDR3 comprises 14 residues. The DNA shown is the 42-base CDR3, in frame from base 1.

This receptor was identified in an adult in good health and CMV-seropositive. The receptor chain draws on TRBV30 and TRBJ2-3; TRBD1 aligns with 7 central bases. Sequenced sample: memory CD4+ T cells from blood. The CDR3 reads as follows: CAWSVLSGGATQYF. The DNA sequence is TGTGCCTGGAGTGTACTATCAGGGGGTGCGACGCAGTATTTT.